This T cell receptor (beta chain) was documented in a study of T cells in localized non-small cell lung cancer. Study-level findings and limits: A higher density of T cells in blood coincided with extended overall survival. One tumor region alone was sequenced, and heterogeneity therefore remains possible. A median of approximately 50 of the top 100 tumor clones appeared in adjacent lung, which was paired and uninvolved. Uninvolved neighboring lung showed the greatest T cell clonality, exceeding tumor.

This clone was found a few times. Antigen unknown. Libraries were prepared by immunoSEQ multiplex PCR; TCRdb keeps only in-frame clonotypes and omits some of them. This sample has over 45,000 clones, with more than 85% found just once. Germline loops: CDR1 SGHRS, CDR2 YFSETQ. The V and J ends lost 1 base and 0 bases respectively, with 7 bases between them. The length of the CDR3 is 14 residues. The material was PBMCs, obtained before any cancer treatment. This receptor was obtained from a female donor with stage II lung adenocarcinoma. The J gene is TRBJ1-1, the V gene TRBV5-1; no clear D. CDR3: CASSLTQMNTEAFF. CDR3 nucleotide sequence: TGCGCCAGCAGCTTGACCCAGATGAACACTGAAGCTTTCTTT.